This record covers a single T cell receptor beta chain. The data are from a study of blood T cell repertoires in COVID-19. Study-level information: Donors in the United States, Italy and Spain gave samples during acute or convalescent COVID-19. PBMCs, B-cell-depleted T cells, or T cells were the source of the cDNA or gDNA that made up the material.

Study processing details: Researchers report that nucleated cell counts were estimated from reference gene primer amplification. This table comes from immunoSEQ multiplex PCR, and its TCRdb copy is limited to in-frame clones, with some not included. The V and J calls and clone size are taken from that table; D and trimming were inferred from the DNA. The sample has more than 120,000 clones, approximately 81% seen once; the top ten hold roughly 2.7%. Germline loops: CDR1 SEHNR, CDR2 FQNEAQ (reference sequence). Trimming cost V 2 bases and J 2 bases, with 13 bases left between them. This CDR3 is built from 16 residues.

The chain recombines TRBV7-9 with TRBJ1-5, with no clear D. This TCR was recovered from a human donor with acute or convalescent COVID-19. The donor label of this sample is uncertain. Source material: peripheral blood. DNA for the CDR3: TGTGCCAGCAGCTTAAGGAGAATAGGAGGCAATCAGCCCCAGCATTTT. Translation gives CASSLRRIGGNQPQHF.